This TCR beta chain was found in a study of T cell responses to AZD1222 COVID-19 vaccine. The wider study: Second doses at about 4 or about 12 weeks were pooled. Findings and limits, study-wide: Epitopes outside B.1.351 and B.1.1.7 mutated regions reportedly drew nearly half of spike TCRs. Only a handful of AZD1222 recipients were seropositive at baseline. The donor group comprised mostly white British people and more females; the analysis possibly underestimated clonal diversity.

This CDR3 has 13 amino acids. With 3 bases removed from V and 1 base from J, the gap between germline ends came to 6 bases. Germline-derived CDR1 and CDR2 are SNHLY and FYNNEI. In the case of this clone: The antigen remains undetermined.

Profiling relied on immunoSEQ multiplex PCR, and the TCRdb table lists in-frame clones only, not all of them. The sample lists about 140,000 clones; 70% to 90% were seen once. Material: peripheral blood, obtained on day 0 of AZD1222 vaccination. The source of this sequence is an adult in good health. The chain uses TRBV2 and TRBJ1-2, with no clear D. The CDR3 DNA sequence: TGTGCCAGCAGTGATGGGATTAACTATGGCTACACCTTC. Its protein is CASSDGINYGYTF.